The 13 T cell receptor beta chains presented below share a single source sample, sequenced in a study of CD8 T cells in ankylosing spondylitis. The study's findings and limits: Apparently characteristic of ankylosing spondylitis blood was a TCR beta motif (roughly eight highly homologous variants).

Their specific antigens are unknown. One entry per CDR3 protein results from TCRdb running MiXCR on the 5' RACE reads. Of around 140,000 distinct CDR3 sequences listed, over 15% are singletons. The source material was blood, either unsorted or a sorted T cell fraction (not recorded which). The source is a male donor with ankylosing spondylitis.

This clonotype occurred a few times. The gene calls are TRBV28 and TRBJ2-7; possibly TRBD2 for D (5 bases). Trimming left V 6 bases short and J 2 bases short, with 8 bases between. CDR3 length: 12 amino acids. Looked up from germline, CDR1 is MDHEN and CDR2 is SYDVKM. CDR3 nucleotides: TGTGCCAGCAGCAATAGCGCCTACGAGCAGTACTTC. Translating it yields CASSNSAYEQYF.

The chain carries TRBV24-1 and TRBJ1-1; maybe TRBD1 (5 bases). Germline loops: CDR1 KGHDR, CDR2 SFDVKD. The CDR3 runs 13 residues. The germline V and J ends were trimmed by 5 bases and 6 bases, with 12 bases remaining between them. The CDR3 spells CATSAGRGSEAFF. The CDR3 region has the DNA TGTGCCACCAGTGCGGGGAGGGGCTCTGAAGCTTTCTTT.

In this sample, this clonotype turned up a few times. V and J are TRBV6-2 or TRBV6-3 and TRBJ2-7; weak D call: TRBD2 (6 bases). CDR1 is MNHEY, CDR2 SVGEGT, per germline. V was shortened by 4 bases and J by 5 bases, with 18 bases between the two germline ends. The CDR3 loop spans 15 amino acids. The CDR3: CASSFPREISNEQYF. In DNA form, the CDR3 reads TGTGCCAGCAGTTTTCCCCGGGAGATTTCAAACGAGCAGTACTTC.

This clonotype was seen a handful of times. The CDR3: CASSQTSGTQDEQYF. The CDR3 coding sequence is TGCGCCAGCAGCCAAACCTCCGGGACCCAGGACGAGCAGTACTTC. The chain couples TRBV4-3 to TRBJ2-7, with D perhaps assigned TRBD1 or TRBD2 (5 bases each). The CDR3 is 15 amino acids. Trimming stripped 2 bases from V and 5 bases from J, with 16 bases between. Germline CDR1 reads LGHNA; CDR2 reads YSLEER.

This chain links TRBV28 with TRBJ2-7; 8 nucleotides align to TRBD2. Germline CDR1 and CDR2: MDHEN and SYDVKM. The V segment lost 6 bases and the J segment 2 bases; nucleotides outside the gene matches: 6. CDR3 length equals 14 residues. CDR3 loop: CASRPSGRAYEQYF. The CDR3 DNA reads TGTGCCAGCAGACCTTCCGGGAGGGCCTACGAGCAGTACTTC.

This clonotype has at least ten counts. The gene calls are TRBV27 and TRBJ2-1; 9 bases agree with TRBD1. Germline V gene data show CDR1 as MNHEY and CDR2 as SMNVEV (reference sequence). The CDR3 covers 17 residues. V lost 3 bases, J lost 3 bases, and 9 bases stayed unmatched. The CDR3 spells CASSLGTGPLNYNEQFF. The CDR3, as DNA: TGTGCCAGCAGTTTGGGGACAGGGCCCCTTAACTACAATGAGCAGTTCTTC.

This sequence joins TRBV27 and TRBJ2-7; 9 nucleotides match TRBD1. This CDR3 contains 15 residues. Germline V CDR1 and CDR2: MNHEY, SMNVEV (reference sequence). J gave up 4 bases and V 5 bases, and 9 bases lay outside the gene matches. The DNA of the CDR3 is TGTGCCAGCAGTCTGCGTGGACAGGGGTTTTACGAGCAGTACTTC. Translation: CASSLRGQGFYEQYF.

The chain joins TRBV10-3 to TRBJ2-1; 11 nucleotides agree with TRBD2. Looked up from germline, CDR1 is ENHRY and CDR2 is SYGVKD. The CDR3 totals 18 residues. Trimming took 11 bases from V and 1 from J; bases not matched to a gene: 16. The CDR3 sequence: CASRNIGLAGGSYNEQFF. The CDR3 region has the DNA TGTGCCTCGCGAAATATAGGGCTAGCGGGAGGTTCCTACAATGAGCAGTTCTTC.

The CDR3 loop is CASSLSFPGQGFFSYEQYF. As DNA, the CDR3 is TGTGCCAGCAGTTTATCGTTTCCGGGACAGGGGTTTTTCTCCTACGAGCAGTACTTC. The V call is TRBV27, the J call TRBJ2-7; 10 bases are shared with TRBD1. The V gene end was trimmed by 0 bases and the J gene end by 0 bases; junction bases not matched to a gene: 11. Germline loops: CDR1 MNHEY, CDR2 SMNVEV (reference sequence). This CDR3 is built from 19 residues.

This clonotype has only a few counts. The chain couples TRBV7-9 to TRBJ1-1; 10 bases map to TRBD1. Germline CDR1 is SEHNR and CDR2 is FQNEAQ (reference sequence). V gave up 5 bases and J gave up 4 bases; unmatched junction bases: 4. The CDR3 length is 14 residues. The CDR3 sequence is CASSRDRGLTEAFF. The CDR3 DNA sequence: TGTGCCAGCAGCCGAGACAGGGGGCTCACTGAAGCTTTCTTT.

A remark on this clonotype: A much larger clone sits a single nucleotide away, making a read error possible. The chain combines TRBV9 with TRBJ2-3; D uncertain. The germline V gene has CDR1 SGDLS and CDR2 YYNGEE. This CDR3 is 14 amino acids long. The CDR3 spells CASSGLYSRDTQYF. In DNA, the CDR3 is TGTGCCAGCAGCGGATTATACAGCAGAGATACGCAGTATTTT.

V gene TRBV6-1 combines with J gene TRBJ2-2; D remains unclear. CDR3 length: 14 residues. CDR1 is MNHNS and CDR2 is SASEGT in the germline V gene. V was clipped by 3 bases and J by 5 bases, with 10 bases between them. The CDR3 region is CASSDDRFTGELFF. CDR3 nucleotide sequence: TGTGCCAGCAGTGATGATAGGTTTACCGGGGAGCTGTTTTTT.

This chain uses TRBV27 with TRBJ1-4; D perhaps matches TRBD1 (5 bases). V was cut by 2 bases and J by 13 bases, with 23 bases left in between. The germline CDR1 and CDR2 sequences are MNHEY and SMNVEV (reference sequence). The CDR3 loop spans 16 amino acids. CDR3 DNA sequence: TGTGCCAGCAGTTTAAATTTTGGCAGGGCGGGTCGAGTACTGTTTTTT. As protein: CASSLNFGRAGRVLFF.